These 4 T cell receptor beta chains were sequenced from one sample in a study of cytomegalovirus exposure and HLA in healthy donors. PCR used 60 Vbeta primers and 13 Jbeta primers. Here immunoSEQ multiplex PCR was the method, and the copy in TCRdb shows in-frame clones only, minus some. Of under 150,000 clones listed, around 70% were seen once; the top ten hold more than 2.5%. Sequenced input: PBMCs. All receptors come from a woman aged 55-69 years in good health and CMV-seropositive.

On this clone: The sample has other DNA sequences that encode this CDR3 too. The V gene is TRBV11-2, the J gene TRBJ1-5; tentative D call: TRBD1 (6 bases). The V gene lost 2 bases and the J gene lost 4 bases, with 12 bases spanning the gap. CDR3 length equals 15 residues. Germline V gene data show CDR1 as SGHAT and CDR2 as FQNNGV. The CDR3 reads CASSLQDSRNQPQHF. In DNA, the CDR3 is TGTGCCAGCAGCTTACAGGACAGCCGTAATCAGCCCCAGCATTTT.

The genes are TRBV6-1 and TRBJ1-2; 8 nucleotides align to TRBD1. This CDR3 is built from 14 residues. Germline V CDR1 and CDR2: MNHNS, SASEGT. Trimming removed 2 bases from V and 8 bases from J; junction bases left unmatched: 7. The CDR3 loop reads CASSESQGAEGYTF. The CDR3 DNA reads TGTGCCAGCAGTGAATCGCAGGGGGCGGAAGGCTACACCTTC.

This clone has a single count. The chain couples TRBV9 to TRBJ2-3, with 7 bases matching TRBD1. The germline V gene has CDR1 SGDLS and CDR2 YYNGEE. The junction had 2 bases not matched to a gene; V was cut back by 3 bases and J by 1 base. This CDR3 region has 14 residues. The CDR3 DNA sequence: TGTGCCAGCAGCGAGGGGGCTGGCACAGATACGCAGTATTTT. Translation: CASSEGAGTDTQYF.

The genes are TRBV5-1 and TRBJ1-1; D is unresolved. CDR1 SGHRS and CDR2 YFSETQ come from the germline V gene. The CDR3 spans 14 residues. Trimming pared 3 bases from V and 0 bases from J, leaving 9 bases between. The CDR3 protein is CASSYRAMNTEAFF. As DNA, the CDR3 is TGCGCCAGCAGCTACCGCGCCATGAACACTGAAGCTTTCTTT.